This T cell receptor beta chain was captured in a study of blood T cell repertoires in COVID-19. Repertoires were generated with immunoSEQ multiplex PCR, while TCRdb's copy carries only in-frame clones and drops some. The table records hundreds of thousands of clones, about 85% of them present only once. This CDR3 spans 15 amino acids. The V end was cut by 5 bases, the J end by 8 bases, with 24 bases between. Per the germline V gene, CDR1 is GTSNPN and CDR2 is SVGIG (reference sequence). This sequence was found in a woman younger than 30 who had recovered from COVID-19. The chain joins TRBV30 to TRBJ1-2; maybe TRBD1 (6 bases). The sample taken for sequencing was peripheral blood. CDR3 loop: CAWLGPRAGAKGYTF. CDR3 coding DNA: TGTGCCTGGCTTGGTCCTCGGGCAGGGGCGAAGGGCTACACCTTC.